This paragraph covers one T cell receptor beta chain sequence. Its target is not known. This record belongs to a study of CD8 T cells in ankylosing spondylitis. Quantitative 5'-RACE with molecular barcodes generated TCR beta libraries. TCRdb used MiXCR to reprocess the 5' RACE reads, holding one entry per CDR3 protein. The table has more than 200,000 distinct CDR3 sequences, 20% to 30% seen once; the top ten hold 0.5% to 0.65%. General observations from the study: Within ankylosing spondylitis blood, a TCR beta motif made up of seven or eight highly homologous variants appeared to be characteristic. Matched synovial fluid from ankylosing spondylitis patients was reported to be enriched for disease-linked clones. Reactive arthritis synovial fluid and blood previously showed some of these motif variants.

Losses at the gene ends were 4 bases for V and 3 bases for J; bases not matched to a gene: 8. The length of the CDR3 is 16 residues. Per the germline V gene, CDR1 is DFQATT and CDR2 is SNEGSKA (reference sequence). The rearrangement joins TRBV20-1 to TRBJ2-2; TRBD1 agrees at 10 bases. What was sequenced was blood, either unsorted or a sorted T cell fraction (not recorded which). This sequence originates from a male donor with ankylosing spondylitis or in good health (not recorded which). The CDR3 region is CSATRQGAIDTGELFF. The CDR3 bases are TGCAGTGCTACACGACAGGGGGCGATTGACACCGGGGAGCTGTTTTTT.